The 16 T cell receptor beta chains reported below all come from one sample, sequenced in a study of T-cell reconstitution after alpha-beta-depleted transplantation in children. Molecular barcoding with unique molecular identifiers was used for the TCRbeta library. TCRdb redid the calling of the PCR reads with MiXCR, one entry per CDR3 protein. Of approximately 240,000 distinct CDR3 sequences in the sample, roughly 10% were seen once. The sequencing here drew on PBMCs, taken before TCRalphabeta/CD19-depleted stem cell transplant. These receptors all stem from a child under two years old with acute myeloid leukemia, due to receive a stem cell transplant.

Many counts were recorded for this clonotype. The J gene is TRBJ2-7, the V gene TRBV20-1; D may be TRBD1 (5 bases). This CDR3 has 11 residues. Germline CDR1 DFQATT, CDR2 SNEGSKA (reference sequence). Trimming stripped 4 bases from V and 6 bases from J, with 10 bases between. The CDR3 loop is CSAKGIREQYF. The CDR3 bases are TGCAGTGCTAAGGGGATTCGCGAGCAGTACTTC.

There are many counts of this clonotype. The chain has TRBV5-1 and TRBJ2-1, with 11 nucleotides matching TRBD2. From germline, CDR1 is SGHRS and CDR2 YFSETQ. Trimming at V came to 4 bases and at J to 0 bases, leaving 6 bases not matched to a gene. The CDR3 loop spans 17 amino acids. CDR3 sequence reads: CASSPKTSGASYNEQFF. The CDR3 DNA reads as TGCGCCAGCAGCCCCAAGACTAGCGGGGCCTCCTACAATGAGCAGTTCTTC.

This clonotype was picked up many times. The chain recombines TRBV5-1 with TRBJ1-2; a weak D match, TRBD1 (5 bases). V dropped 0 bases and J dropped 8 bases, with 11 bases sitting between them. This CDR3 region has 13 residues. Germline V gives CDR1 SGHRS, CDR2 YFSETQ. The CDR3 DNA is TGCGCCAGCAGCTTGGACAGGTACAGGGGCTACACCTTC. Translating it yields CASSLDRYRGYTF.

This clonotype was seen many times. The CDR3 sequence is CSARDPDETQYF. CDR3 nucleotide sequence: TGCAGTGCTAGAGATCCGGACGAGACCCAGTACTTC. The chain carries TRBV20-1 and TRBJ2-5; D unresolved. With 0 bases removed from V and 5 bases from J, the gap between germline ends came to 7 bases. From germline, CDR1 is DFQATT and CDR2 SNEGSKA (reference sequence). This CDR3 has 12 amino acids.

The rearrangement links TRBV20-1 to TRBJ2-2; D is ambiguous. Trimming cost V 0 bases and J 5 bases, with 13 bases left between them. The CDR3 is made up of 15 amino acids. Germline V gives CDR1 DFQATT, CDR2 SNEGSKA (reference sequence). The CDR3 coding sequence is TGCAGTGCTAGAGATCCAGGAAGAGAGACCGGGGAGCTGTTTTTT. This sequence encodes CSARDPGRETGELFF.

This clonotype was seen many times. The chain couples TRBV12-3 or TRBV12-4 to TRBJ1-4; maybe TRBD1 (6 bases). This CDR3 comprises 14 residues. Trimming stripped 5 bases from V and 7 bases from J, with 14 bases between. For the CDR3, the DNA is TGTGCCAGCAGTCCACACGACAGGCTTGAAAAACTGTTTTTT. Translation: CASSPHDRLEKLFF.

This clonotype was counted many times. V gene TRBV5-1 combines with J gene TRBJ1-6; D not certain. Germline-derived CDR1 and CDR2 are SGHRS and YFSETQ. V lost 6 bases and J lost 6, with 16 bases in between. The CDR3 has 15 residues. In nucleotides, the CDR3 is TGCGCCAGCAATCGAGACGGTGAGATTAATTCACCCCTCCACTTT. The encoded protein is CASNRDGEINSPLHF.

In this sample, this clonotype turned up many times. The chain employs TRBV27 and TRBJ2-3; 7 bases fit TRBD2. V dropped 4 bases and J dropped 2; count of bases not matched to a gene: 6. Germline CDR1 reads MNHEY; CDR2 reads SMNVEV (reference sequence). The CDR3 contains 15 residues. The CDR3, as DNA: TGTGCCAGCAGTTGGACGGGGGGTCTCACAGATACGCAGTATTTT. Its protein product is CASSWTGGLTDTQYF.

This clonotype was seen repeatedly, ten times or more. The chain has TRBV11-2 and TRBJ2-2, with TRBD2 identical over 9 bases. The CDR3 totals 16 residues. Germline V gene sequence: CDR1 SGHAT, CDR2 FQNNGV. Germline trimming cut 2 bases from V and 2 bases from J; bases unmatched to any gene: 3. DNA for the CDR3: TGTGCCAGCAGCTTACATAGCGGGAGTAACACCGGGGAGCTGTTTTTT. Its translation is CASSLHSGSNTGELFF.

This chain joins TRBV2 and TRBJ1-2; D uncertain. The CDR3 is 12 amino acids. Germline V gives CDR1 SNHLY, CDR2 FYNNEI. Trimming stripped 2 bases from V and 5 bases from J, with 6 bases between. CDR3 region: CASSETVYGYTF. The CDR3 region has the DNA TGTGCCAGCAGTGAAACGGTATATGGCTACACCTTC.

This clonotype was recorded at least ten times. The chain combines TRBV7-9 with TRBJ1-2; D might be TRBD1 (6 bases). Germline assignment: CDR1 SEHNR and CDR2 FQNEAQ (reference sequence). The CDR3 is 12 amino acids. The CDR3 reads CVQNRQEYGYTF. The DNA of the CDR3 is TGTGTCCAAAATCGACAGGAATATGGCTACACCTTC.

This clonotype was seen many times. The chain employs TRBV7-9 and TRBJ2-7; D gene unclear. Trimming pared 1 base from V and 6 bases from J, leaving 7 bases between. CDR1 SEHNR and CDR2 FQNEAQ come from the germline V gene (reference sequence). This CDR3 region has 12 residues. The CDR3 loop reads CASSLDSPEQYF. In nucleotides, the CDR3 is TGTGCCAGCAGCTTAGATTCTCCCGAGCAGTACTTC.

This clonotype has ten or more counts. The V call is TRBV7-9, the J call TRBJ1-2, with D hard to call. CDR1 is SEHNR, CDR2 FQNEAQ, per germline (reference sequence). V was pared by 2 bases and J by 2 bases, with 12 bases between. This CDR3 has 15 amino acids. This CDR3 is CASSLLGSQNYGYTF. The CDR3 bases are TGTGCCAGCAGCTTATTGGGCAGTCAAAACTATGGCTACACCTTC.

This clonotype was seen at least ten times. V usage is TRBV5-5 and J usage is TRBJ2-3; TRBD1 is a possible D gene (6 bases). V lost 5 bases and J 6 bases, leaving 16 bases between the germline ends. CDR1 and CDR2 (germline): SGHKS, YYEKEE (reference sequence). The CDR3 is made up of 14 amino acids. For the CDR3, the DNA is TGTGCCAGCAGATTCAGGGGAAGTGAGGATACGCAGTATTTT. Translating it yields CASRFRGSEDTQYF.

The rearrangement joins TRBV18 to TRBJ2-2; 9 bases line up with TRBD1. The V gene end was trimmed by 6 bases and the J gene end by 2 bases; junction bases not matched to a gene: 4. The CDR3 is 15 residues long. CDR1 and CDR2 (germline): KGHSH, LQKENI. This chain's CDR3 is CASSRTGDNTGELFF. The CDR3 DNA is TGTGCCAGCTCCCGGACAGGGGACAACACCGGGGAGCTGTTTTTT.

This clonotype was detected ten times or more. This chain links TRBV5-1 with TRBJ2-2, with TRBD2 matching over 7 bases. The V gene's germline CDR1 is SGHRS and CDR2 YFSETQ. The trim removed 1 base at V and 2 bases at J, leaving 5 bases unmatched. The CDR3 is made up of 16 amino acids. The CDR3 sequence is CASSLLASGNTGELFF. CDR3 nucleotides: TGCGCCAGCAGCTTGTTGGCTAGCGGAAACACCGGGGAGCTGTTTTTT. The entire variable domain, with the rest obtained from reference TRBV5-1 and TRBJ2-2, is as follows: KAGVTQTPRYLIKTRGQQVTLSCSPISGHRSVSWYQQTPGQGLQFLFEYFSETQRNKGNFPGRFSGRQFSNSRSEMNVSTLELGDSALYLCASSLLASGNTGELFFGEGSRLTVL.